The sequence of this T cell receptor (beta chain) was determined in a study of blood T cell repertoires in COVID-19. Background on the study: The study drew acute and convalescent COVID-19 samples from the United States, Italy and Spain.

The length of the CDR3 is 16 residues. CDR1 and CDR2 (germline): LGHDT, YNNKEL (reference sequence). V trimming: 10 bases; J trimming: 5 bases; junction bases outside the gene matches: 17. Cohorts were based on clinical histories the participants reported. Produced via immunoSEQ multiplex PCR; TCRdb's table is partial and in-frame only. In the table there are some 150,000 clones, approximately 78% of which are singletons. The chain recombines TRBV3-1 (or the pseudogene TRBV3-2) with TRBJ2-5; 9 bases line up with TRBD2. The source of this sequence is a woman between 45 and 65 years old who had recovered from COVID-19. The source material was PBMCs or T cells enriched from blood (not recorded which). The CDR3 reads CATDSPPSGVSETQYF. The CDR3 bases are TGTGCCACCGACTCCCCCCCTAGCGGGGTGAGTGAGACCCAGTACTTC.